This T cell receptor (beta chain) was captured in a study of regulatory T cells in long-lasting Graves disease. Overall study context: Under 3 months of antithyroid drugs had been taken by newly diagnosed Graves' patients.

Time point in this sample: newly diagnosed GD, antithyroid drugs for less than 3 months. Construction of the TCR library relied on RNA isolated from PBMCs. CDR1 and CDR2 (germline): LNHDA, SQIVND (reference sequence). This CDR3 is 21 amino acids long. V was pared by 0 bases and J by 0 bases, with 24 bases between. At least ten counts were recorded for this clonotype. Sequencing libraries for TCR beta were prepared with iRepertoire HTBI primers and Arm-PCR of CDR3 regions. From the multiplex PCR reads, TCRdb called clonotypes with MiXCR, one entry per CDR3 protein. Of around 480,000 distinct CDR3 sequences listed, roughly a sixth were seen once; the top ten hold roughly 25%. This sample also belongs to another study, concerning T cells in Graves' hyperthyroidism and ophthalmopathy. That study adds: Absent ophthalmopathy progression within 18 months defined stable Graves' hyperthyroidism. HTBI primers were the set used in a first-round RT-PCR of the TCR CDR3.

The chain joins TRBV19 to TRBJ1-5; D might be TRBD1 (5 bases). This receptor was taken from a woman aged 35-65 years with Graves disease. The sequenced sample was peripheral blood mononuclear cells (PBMCs), obtained at new diagnosis, from a patient treated with antithyroid drugs. The CDR3 sequence is CASSIELAGVKPIDSNQPQHF. The CDR3 DNA reads TGTGCCAGTAGTATAGAACTGGCGGGGGTAAAGCCTATCGATAGCAATCAGCCCCAGCATTTT.